The sequence of this T cell receptor (beta chain) was determined in a study of blood T cell repertoires in COVID-19. TCRdb's copy holds only in-frame clones and misses some; the assay was immunoSEQ multiplex PCR. The sample records about 260,000 clones, about nine tenths being singletons. The TCR originated in a woman aged 25-40 years with COVID-19, enrolled during active disease. The sample consisted of peripheral blood.

CDR3 sequence: CASSPAGAGEQFF. In nucleotides, the CDR3 is TGTGCCAGCAGCCCAGCGGGAGCTGGTGAGCAGTTCTTC. J is TRBJ2-1 and V is TRBV3-1 (or the pseudogene TRBV3-2); 8 bases match TRBD2. The V and J ends lost 4 bases and 9 bases, in that order; junction bases with no gene match: 5. The germline gives CDR1 LGHDT, CDR2 YNNKEL (reference sequence). The CDR3 spans 13 residues.